This entry lists 10 T cell receptor beta chains sequenced from one sample in a study of tumor-infiltrating lymphocytes in primary liver carcinoma. Production of TCR beta cDNA used 500 ng total RNA together with a constant-region primer. It was through three nested multiplex PCR rounds of slightly modified ARM-PCR that TCR beta libraries arose. Forward primers for TRBV1-TRBV30 and a C-beta reverse primer served the first two PCR rounds, at about 10 cycles each. Using its own MiXCR run on the multiplex PCR reads, TCRdb lists one record per CDR3 protein. The sample holds about 30,000 distinct CDR3 sequences, roughly 78% seen once. From unsorted bulk tissue weighing about 20-33 mg, DNA and RNA were co-extracted. Sample: liver tumor tissue from sampling region 3. The subset here: tumor region T3, left-lateral pole. These receptor sequences come from a woman under 40 with primary liver carcinoma and hepatitis B virus infection.

The chain has TRBV28 and TRBJ1-6; D remains ambiguous. Germline V CDR1 and CDR2: MDHEN, SYDVKM. This CDR3 has 15 amino acids. Trimming left V 5 bases short and J 4 bases short, with 12 bases between. The CDR3 here is CASSQGSSYNSPLHF. The CDR3 DNA reads as TGTGCCAGCAGTCAAGGGTCATCGTATAATTCACCCCTCCACTTT.

In regard to this clonotype: Relative to the germline gene, one junction end is altered; a read error may explain this. The chain employs TRBV11-2 and TRBJ2-2, with TRBD2 as a possible D gene (6 bases). Germline CDR1 reads SGHAT; CDR2 reads FQNNGV. This CDR3 has 16 residues. CDR3 nucleotides: TGTGCAAGCAGCCCCGATCCTCAATTGAACACCGGGGGGCTGTTTTTT. Translated: CASSPDPQLNTGGLFF.

A word on this clonotype: This may arise from a read error, as a much more abundant clone is one base away. The chain uses TRBV11-2 and TRBJ2-5; TRBD2 matches at 10 bases. Germline V gene sequence: CDR1 SGHAT, CDR2 FQNNGV. This CDR3 has 16 amino acids. Trimming removed 8 bases from V and 8 bases from J; junction bases left unmatched: 17. In nucleotides, the CDR3 is TGTGCCAGCTGCTACTCCCGTGCTAGCGGGAGAGATACCCAGTACTTC. The encoded protein is CASCYSRASGRDTQYF.

As to this clonotype: A read error may explain this, as a much larger clone is one base away. CDR3 coding DNA: TGTGCCAGCAGCTTAAGGGGACACCCCTACAATGAGCAGTTCTTC. Its translation: CASSLRGHPYNEQFF. The chain carries TRBV7-3 and TRBJ2-1; TRBD1 is a possible D gene (6 bases). CDR3 size: 15 residues. Trimming removed 1 base from V and 2 bases from J, with 9 bases in between. Germline V gene data show CDR1 as SGHTA and CDR2 as FQGTGA.

This clonotype was found many times. This may arise from a read error, as a much more abundant clone is one base away. The rearrangement joins TRBV10-3 to TRBJ2-2, with 10 bases fitting TRBD2. Germline V gives CDR1 ENHRY, CDR2 SYGVKD. After removal of 6 bases from V and 5 bases from J, the junction contained 9 bases not matched to a gene. The length of the CDR3 is 16 residues. CDR3 in DNA: TGTGCCATCAGCGTAGCGGGAGGTCGCGAAACCGGGGAGCTGTTTTTT. Residues: CAISVAGGRETGELFF.

The chain links TRBV4-2 to TRBJ2-7; D unclear. Germline CDR1 is LGHNA and CDR2 is YNFKEQ. CDR3 size: 11 residues. The V and J ends lost 8 bases and 3 bases respectively, with 8 bases between them. The CDR3 nucleotides are TGTGCCAGCCAAGATCACTACGAGCAGTACTTC. Residues: CASQDHYEQYF.

Remarks on this clonotype: One end of the junction is discordant with germline, which a read error may explain. The chain is built from TRBV4-3 and TRBJ2-1; the D gene is possibly TRBD2 (6 bases). Germline V gene sequence: CDR1 LGHNA, CDR2 YSLEER. CDR3 length: 15 amino acids. This CDR3 is CASQDAGSSYNEQFF. The CDR3 DNA reads TGCGCCAGCCAAGATGCGGGAAGCTCCTACAACGAGCAGTTCTTC.

By its share, this clonotype is medium-sized. The rearrangement links TRBV7-8 to TRBJ1-5; unclear D gene. The CDR3 has 15 amino acids. The V gene's germline CDR1 is SGHVS and CDR2 FQNEAQ. V was shortened by 0 bases and J by 1 base, with 7 bases between the two germline ends. The CDR3 DNA follows: TGTGCCAGCAGCTTAGCGCCGACCAGCAATCAGCCCCAGCATTTT. It translates to CASSLAPTSNQPQHF.

This clonotype was seen just once. Without the conserved terminal phenylalanine or tryptophan, this CDR3 likely stems from a read error. J is TRBJ1-1 and V is TRBV14; D is ambiguous. The CDR3 runs 13 residues. The germline CDR1 and CDR2 sequences are SGHDN and FVKESK. The CDR3 nucleotides are TGTGCCAGCATCCAAGCCACAGTAGGTTGGGCTTTCTAT. As protein: CASIQATVGWAFY.

This clonotype came up a few times. A much larger clone lies a single base off, so this may be a read error. The genes are TRBV11-2 and TRBJ1-3; D is perhaps TRBD1 (5 bases). The CDR3 has 13 amino acids. From germline, CDR1 is SGHAT and CDR2 FQNNGV. V was shortened by 6 bases and J by 7 bases, with 13 bases between the two germline ends. CDR3: CASRRTWLNTIYF. The CDR3 DNA sequence: TGTGCCAGCAGAAGGACATGGTTGAACACCATATATTTT.